The rows below give T cell receptor beta chains drawn from one sample of a study of read filtering for tumor transcriptome and immune sequencing. TCRdb recomputed calls from the reads with MiXCR, one row per CDR3 protein. Of 40,000 to 55,000 distinct CDR3 sequences in the sample, roughly a fifth are singletons; the top ten hold just over 15%. The sample was a population of CD138-negative cells sorted from bone marrow. These receptors came from a donor over 35 with multiple myeloma. Each CDR3 is given without its conserved first and last residue. The order of the fields is CDR3 protein, V gene.

cdr3_aa: ASSVQGSNQPQH; v_call: TRBV7-2
cdr3_aa: AWSQGNEQY; v_call: TRBV30
cdr3_aa: ASSITGGVGNTEAF; v_call: TRBV7-9
cdr3_aa: SARDPLGQGGTEAF; v_call: TRBV20-1
cdr3_aa: ASNPDRSSYNEQF; v_call: TRBV5-1
cdr3_aa: SAKDRGTGTSGSNEQF; v_call: TRBV20-1
cdr3_aa: ASSLGQTQY; v_call: TRBV5-1
cdr3_aa: ASSSPGLGNEQF; v_call: TRBV7-7
cdr3_aa: ASSIREGDTQY; v_call: TRBV19
cdr3_aa: SVLDRGRLTEAF; v_call: TRBV29-1
cdr3_aa: ASSLDGFPDTQY; v_call: TRBV5-1
cdr3_aa: ASSFSGTEQY; v_call: TRBV7-9
cdr3_aa: ASSQDLTTGGNTGELF; v_call: TRBV4-3
cdr3_aa: ASSLRSPLGGKNIQY; v_call: TRBV27
cdr3_aa: ASSFESNYEQY; v_call: TRBV12-3/TRBV12-4
cdr3_aa: ASSVQGPNTEAF; v_call: TRBV2
cdr3_aa: SASQDGTDTQY; v_call: TRBV20-1
cdr3_aa: ASSLSSDEQF; v_call: TRBV7-9
cdr3_aa: ATSDLQGDRVQEDTQY; v_call: TRBV24-1
cdr3_aa: SATGTGETQY; v_call: TRBV20-1
cdr3_aa: VSSMPYEQY; v_call: TRBV28
cdr3_aa: ASSVQGAYNEQF; v_call: TRBV2
cdr3_aa: ASSFPGLAGLTDTQY; v_call: TRBV12-3/TRBV12-4
cdr3_aa: SAREGGAVTQY; v_call: TRBV20-1
cdr3_aa: SARGRETFYNEQF; v_call: TRBV20-1
cdr3_aa: ASRAAGNEQF; v_call: TRBV7-3
cdr3_aa: AWSVGGSSYEQY; v_call: TRBV30
cdr3_aa: ASSLLAGTYEQY; v_call: TRBV12-3/TRBV12-4
cdr3_aa: ASSLGLAGGYEQF; v_call: TRBV5-1
cdr3_aa: ASNTRTSGSGGDQF; v_call: TRBV2
cdr3_aa: AISETWTSGRARNTGELF; v_call: TRBV10-3
cdr3_aa: ASSPVAGVDEQY; v_call: TRBV3-1
cdr3_aa: ASSSRTPSTDTQY; v_call: TRBV27
cdr3_aa: SARLQGGYGYT; v_call: TRBV20-1
cdr3_aa: ASSARGSGYT; v_call: TRBV19
cdr3_aa: ASSSTGTASYEQY; v_call: TRBV7-2
cdr3_aa: ASSLSGRVQETQY; v_call: TRBV27
cdr3_aa: ASSILAGESGELF; v_call: TRBV7-3
cdr3_aa: ASRRTRDINTGELF; v_call: TRBV7-8
cdr3_aa: SVHRPGANYGYT; v_call: TRBV29-1
cdr3_aa: ASSQGLTDTQY; v_call: TRBV4-2
cdr3_aa: ASSLERRSADTQY; v_call: TRBV5-1